The T cell receptor (beta chain) under discussion was sequenced for a study of blood T cell repertoires in COVID-19. For the study at large: Researchers got acute and convalescent COVID-19 samples from the United States, Italy and Spain. Nucleic acid was either cDNA or gDNA, and it came from T cells, B-cell-depleted T cells, or PBMCs.

While infection was still active, Seattle patients were enrolled and then followed longitudinally. Per the study methods: Amplification from reference gene primers served as the basis for estimated nucleated cell counts. Assay used: immunoSEQ multiplex PCR; TCRdb lists only in-frame clones, some missing. The DNA was the basis for D and trimming; V, J and clone size are from that table. Of roughly 250,000 clones detected, roughly nine tenths appear once; the ten largest clones hold approximately 12%. A remark on this clone: One end of the junction varies from germline; a read error may be responsible.

The CDR3 runs 12 residues. Germline-derived CDR1 and CDR2 are DFQATT and SNEGSKA (reference sequence). This receptor was taken from a woman aged 25 to 39 with COVID-19, enrolled during active disease. Material: peripheral blood. V and J are TRBV20-1 and TRBJ2-5, with 7 positions matching TRBD1. The CDR3 spells CSASGPSGTANF. The DNA for the CDR3 is TGCAGTGCTAGTGGCCCCTCCGGGACAGCCAACTTC.